This T cell receptor beta chain was documented in a study of OX40 agonist ivuxolimab in advanced cancers. Study-wide context: The dose of intravenous ivuxolimab that patients received every 2 weeks ranged from 0.01 to 10 mg/kg.

Regarding the study as a whole: On average, a greater number of expanded clones characterised CD8+ T cells relative to CD4+. By week 6 at 0.1 to 3.0 mg/kg, blood CD4+ and CD8+ T cells had expanded clonally.

Germline CDR1 and CDR2: SGDLS and YYNGEE. The CDR3 loop spans 16 amino acids. The germline V and J ends were trimmed by 1 base and 6 bases, with 18 bases remaining between them. Blood sampling was done at baseline, cycle 4 day 1, and cycle 7 day 1. The data were produced by immunoSEQ multiplex PCR, yet TCRdb's version contains in-frame clones alone and is incomplete. Seen here are almost 70,000 clones, about nine tenths observed once, and the top ten hold nearly 8.5%. Concerning this clone: Its antigen is currently unknown.

Here the sequenced sample was CD4+ or CD8+ T cells sorted from blood, taken in a trial of the OX40 agonist ivuxolimab. This clonotype was sampled from an adult with an advanced solid tumor such as melanoma, head and neck, liver or kidney cancer. The genes are TRBV9 and TRBJ2-3, with D perhaps given as TRBD1 or TRBD2 (5 bases each). CDR3 bases: TGTGCCAGCAGCGTAAGTGGGGGTGGCCCCGGGGATACGCAGTATTTT. Protein sequence: CASSVSGGGPGDTQYF.